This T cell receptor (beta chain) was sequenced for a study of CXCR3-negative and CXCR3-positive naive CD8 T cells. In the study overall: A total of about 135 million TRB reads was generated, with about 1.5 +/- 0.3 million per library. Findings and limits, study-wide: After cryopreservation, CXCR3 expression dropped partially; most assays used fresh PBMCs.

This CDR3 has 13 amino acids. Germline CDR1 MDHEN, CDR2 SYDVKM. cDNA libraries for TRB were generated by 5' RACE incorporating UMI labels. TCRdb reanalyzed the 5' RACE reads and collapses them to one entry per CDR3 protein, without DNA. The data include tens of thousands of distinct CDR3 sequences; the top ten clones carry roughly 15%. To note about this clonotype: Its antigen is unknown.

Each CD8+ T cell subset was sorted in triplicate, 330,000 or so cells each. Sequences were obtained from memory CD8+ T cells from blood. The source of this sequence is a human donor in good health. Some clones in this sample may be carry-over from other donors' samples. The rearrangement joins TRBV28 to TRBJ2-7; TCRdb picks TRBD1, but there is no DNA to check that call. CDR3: CAGRPGWSYEQYF.